These 6 T cell receptor beta chains were sequenced from one sample in a study of shared T cell receptors in the human thymus. Generated by immunoSEQ multiplex PCR, the TCRdb table keeps only in-frame clones and is missing some. This sample has approximately 580,000 clones; about 80% occur once, and the top ten carry around 0.013%. The same sample was also used in a study of human thymus T cells.

Sequencing was carried out using thymocytes. The receptors stem from a boy in the first two years of life with a congenital heart defect.

V usage is TRBV7-6 and J usage is TRBJ2-7; 7 bases agree with TRBD2. CDR1 SGHVS and CDR2 FNYEAQ come from the germline V gene. V lost 1 base to trimming and J lost 4 bases; unmatched junction nucleotides: 7. The CDR3 is made up of 15 amino acids. CDR3 loop: CASSLVSLADYEQYF. Here the CDR3 DNA reads TGTGCCAGCAGCTTAGTCAGTCTAGCGGATTACGAGCAGTACTTC.

The rearrangement joins TRBV10-1 to TRBJ2-7; possible D gene TRBD1, 6 bases. The CDR3 runs 19 residues. Germline V gene lookup returns CDR1 WNHNN and CDR2 SYGVQD (reference sequence). Deletions cut 3 bases from V and 4 bases from J, with 28 bases between. The CDR3 is CASSDSDSRGWSSMYEQYF. The DNA for the CDR3 is TGCGCCAGCAGTGATTCTGATTCCAGGGGATGGAGCTCTATGTACGAGCAGTACTTC.

The gene calls are TRBV7-9 and TRBJ2-2; 7 nucleotides align to TRBD2. The trim removed 5 bases at V and 0 bases at J, leaving 6 bases unmatched. Germline V gene lookup returns CDR1 SEHNR and CDR2 FQNEAQ (reference sequence). The length of the CDR3 is 16 residues. Here the CDR3 DNA reads TGTGCCAGCAGCCCAAGACTAGCAGCGAACACCGGGGAGCTGTTTTTT. Translation: CASSPRLAANTGELFF.

The rearrangement joins TRBV28 to TRBJ2-3, with D maybe TRBD1 (5 bases). Germline values: CDR1 MDHEN, CDR2 SYDVKM. Trimming removed 6 bases at V and 6 bases at J, with 16 bases between. The CDR3 totals 14 residues. CDR3 residues: CASRRQNRTDTQYF. The CDR3 nucleotides read TGTGCCAGCAGAAGACAGAATCGGACGGATACGCAGTATTTT.

The V and J genes are TRBV5-1 and TRBJ2-7, with 13 bases that match TRBD2. Germline CDR1 SGHRS, CDR2 YFSETQ. The CDR3 runs 17 residues. The V segment lost 2 bases and the J segment 7 bases; nucleotides outside the gene matches: 12. CDR3 sequence: CASSLTSGRVLTEEQYF. DNA for the CDR3: TGCGCCAGCAGCTTAACTAGCGGGAGGGTCCTGACGGAGGAGCAGTACTTC.

The rearrangement joins TRBV5-1 to TRBJ2-1; 7 bases map to TRBD2. This CDR3 has 16 amino acids. The V gene's germline CDR1 is SGHRS and CDR2 YFSETQ. V dropped 0 bases and J dropped 5; count of bases not matched to a gene: 8. The CDR3 nucleotides are TGCGCCAGCAGCTTGGCCGGGCGGGAGCCCCACAATGAGCAGTTCTTC. This codes for CASSLAGREPHNEQFF.